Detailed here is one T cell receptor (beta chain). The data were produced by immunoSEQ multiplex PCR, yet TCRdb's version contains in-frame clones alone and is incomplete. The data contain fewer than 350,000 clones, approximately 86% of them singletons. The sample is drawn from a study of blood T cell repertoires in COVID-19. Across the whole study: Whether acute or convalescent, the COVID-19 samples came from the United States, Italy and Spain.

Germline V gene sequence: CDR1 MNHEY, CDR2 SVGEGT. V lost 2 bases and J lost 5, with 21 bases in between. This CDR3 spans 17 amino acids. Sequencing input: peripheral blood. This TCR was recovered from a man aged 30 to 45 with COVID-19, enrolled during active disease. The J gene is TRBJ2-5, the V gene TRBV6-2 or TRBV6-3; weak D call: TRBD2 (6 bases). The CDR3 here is CASSYPYLAGKGETQYF. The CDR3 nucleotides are TGTGCCAGCAGTTACCCATATCTGGCGGGAAAGGGGGAGACCCAGTACTTC.